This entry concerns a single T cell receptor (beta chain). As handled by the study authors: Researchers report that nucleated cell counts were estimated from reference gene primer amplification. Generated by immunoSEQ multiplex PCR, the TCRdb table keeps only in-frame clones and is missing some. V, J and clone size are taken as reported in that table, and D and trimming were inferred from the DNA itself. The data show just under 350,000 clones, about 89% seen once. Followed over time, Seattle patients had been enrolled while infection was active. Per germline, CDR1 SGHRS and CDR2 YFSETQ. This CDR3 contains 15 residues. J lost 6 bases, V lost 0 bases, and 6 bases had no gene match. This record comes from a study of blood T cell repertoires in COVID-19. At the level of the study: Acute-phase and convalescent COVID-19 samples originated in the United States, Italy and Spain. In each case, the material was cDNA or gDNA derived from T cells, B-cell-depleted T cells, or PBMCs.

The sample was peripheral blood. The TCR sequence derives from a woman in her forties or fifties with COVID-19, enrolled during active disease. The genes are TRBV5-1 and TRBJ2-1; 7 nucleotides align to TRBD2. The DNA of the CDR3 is TGCGCCAGCAGCTTGGCCGGACTAGTGGGCAATGAGCAGTTCTTC. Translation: CASSLAGLVGNEQFF.